A single sample gave rise to the 7 T cell receptor beta chains below, sequenced in a study of identical twins. MiXCR, run by TCRdb on the 5' RACE reads, gives a single entry per CDR3 protein. The data show 1.5 million to 2 million distinct CDR3 sequences, around a third seen once. The sequenced sample consisted of cord blood. The receptors originated from a newborn girl in good health.

This clonotype was found a few times. The V call is TRBV20-1, the J call TRBJ2-5, with 8 bases matching TRBD1. Germline V CDR1 and CDR2: DFQATT, SNEGSKA (reference sequence). The CDR3 totals 14 residues. V trimming: 5 bases; J trimming: 2 bases; junction bases outside the gene matches: 7. This chain's CDR3 is CSAARTGRQETQYF. The DNA for the CDR3 is TGCAGTGCTGCCAGGACAGGGAGGCAAGAGACCCAGTACTTC.

The rearrangement links TRBV6-6 to TRBJ2-3; weak D call: TRBD1 (6 bases). The germline CDR1 and CDR2 sequences are MNHNY and SVGAGI (reference sequence). CDR3 length equals 14 residues. V lost 2 bases and J lost 4, with 10 bases in between. CDR3 protein: CASSYGGHADTQYF. The CDR3 bases are TGTGCCAGCAGTTACGGGGGACACGCAGATACGCAGTATTTT.

There are a few counts of this clonotype. The rearrangement links TRBV14 to TRBJ1-1; no clear D gene. V was pared by 5 bases and J by 0 bases, with 7 bases between. The CDR3 is 13 amino acids. Germline CDR1 reads SGHDN; CDR2 reads FVKESK. The CDR3 region is CASSGLLNTEAFF. For the CDR3, the DNA is TGTGCCAGCAGCGGACTTCTGAACACTGAAGCTTTCTTT.

This clonotype was recorded a few times. The V gene is TRBV20-1, the J gene TRBJ1-6; D is unresolved. V lost 3 bases, J lost 1 base, and 10 bases lay in between. Germline V CDR1 and CDR2: DFQATT, SNEGSKA (reference sequence). The CDR3 consists of 15 residues. This CDR3 reads CSASVYSSYNSPLHF. The CDR3 coding sequence is TGCAGTGCTAGCGTCTACAGTTCCTATAATTCACCCCTCCACTTT.

CDR3 coding DNA: TGTGCCAGCAGCTTAGAGAGGGGAAAACTGTTTTTT. Encoded protein: CASSLERGKLFF. The J gene is TRBJ1-4, the V gene TRBV11-1, with TRBD1 as a possible D gene (5 bases). The length of the CDR3 is 12 residues. V was clipped by 1 base and J by 10 bases, with 7 bases between them. CDR1 and CDR2 from the germline V gene are SGHAT and FQDESV (reference sequence).

This clonotype has a handful of counts. CDR3 residues: CSVPRTTGEQYF. The CDR3 DNA reads as TGCAGCGTTCCCCGAACCACTGGTGAGCAGTACTTC. The chain carries TRBV29-1 and TRBJ2-7; no clear D gene. The CDR3 length is 12 residues. Trimming stripped 5 bases from V and 7 bases from J, with 15 bases between. Germline CDR1 reads SQVTM; CDR2 reads ANQGSEA.

J is TRBJ2-2 and V is TRBV20-1; TRBD2 aligns across 8 bases. Germline lookup yields CDR1 DFQATT and CDR2 SNEGSKA (reference sequence). The V gene end was trimmed by 0 bases and the J gene end by 3 bases; junction bases not matched to a gene: 6. The CDR3 totals 16 residues. The CDR3: CSARDGGGPYTGELFF. DNA for the CDR3: TGCAGTGCTAGAGACGGGGGGGGTCCCTACACCGGGGAGCTGTTTTTT.